This TCR beta chain was obtained from a study of T-cell reconstitution after alpha-beta-depleted transplantation in children. Regarding the study as a whole: It was newly produced T cells that mostly accounted for T-cell counts and diversity one year after transplant. Surviving recipient T cells and intrathymic progenitors accounted for some patients' high TCRbeta diversity at day 60. Alpha-beta T cells present about two months after transplant were reported to originate from several hundred expanded graft clones.

Germline lookup yields CDR1 SGHRS and CDR2 YFSETQ. The CDR3 is made up of 16 amino acids. With 3 bases removed from V and 2 bases from J, the gap between germline ends came to 16 bases. This clonotype was seen at least ten times. What it binds is not known. TCRbeta library construction was performed incorporating unique molecular identifiers. TCRdb re-derived calls from the PCR reads in MiXCR, one entry per CDR3 protein. The repertoire includes some 150,000 distinct CDR3 sequences, around 8.8% of them detected once, and less than 20% sits in the top ten. The specimen was PBMCs, mostly from graft donor cells, collected 180 days after TCRalphabeta/CD19-depleted stem cell transplant. This TCR derives from a female patient aged 2-9 years who had a stem cell transplant for congenital amegakaryocytic thrombocytopenia, so the T cells may come from the graft donor. The chain carries TRBV5-1 and TRBJ2-3; D remains unclear. The CDR3 DNA sequence: TGCGCCAGCAGCTCCTTTCCAACTGAACTCACAGATACGCAGTATTTT. The encoded protein is CASSSFPTELTDTQYF.